The clone carrying this T cell receptor (beta chain) was recorded once. The source of the sample is a study of blood T cells in healthy people across ages. Study-level information: Template switching captured about one barcoded beta molecule per two T cells.

Each donor was a healthy Caucasian individual from Russia, aged about 6 to 95. With a J-beta primer mix and a sample-barcoded 5' primer, a second PCR ran 7 to 11 cycles. Every molecule of cDNA carried a tag from a template-switch adaptor with 12 random nucleotides. Each CDR3 protein gets one entry after TCRdb re-called the 5' RACE reads with MiXCR. The sample includes over a million distinct CDR3 sequences, under 45% of them seen just once. With 4 bases removed from V and 7 bases from J, the gap between germline ends came to 29 bases. CDR1 is MNHEY and CDR2 is SVGEGT in the germline V gene. This CDR3 spans 18 amino acids.

The sequenced sample was blood. V and J are TRBV6-2 or TRBV6-3 and TRBJ2-7; a weak D match, TRBD1 (6 bases). This clonotype was sampled from a woman aged 55-75 years in good health. The CDR3 DNA is TGTGCCAGCAGTTTTCTTCCACGTACAGGGTCGGTAGCTAATGAGCAGTACTTC. Its translation is CASSFLPRTGSVANEQYF.